This T cell receptor beta chain was sequenced during a study of T-cell memory formation after mild COVID-19. TCRdb ran MiXCR on the 5' RACE reads and lists one entry per CDR3 protein. Among some 150,000 distinct CDR3 sequences listed, 14% were seen once. V dropped 3 bases and J dropped 4 bases, with 6 bases sitting between them. The CDR3 is made up of 11 amino acids. The V gene's germline CDR1 is SQVTM and CDR2 ANQGSEA. This clonotype occurred a few times. The chain combines TRBV29-1 with TRBJ1-1, with D possibly being TRBD1 (5 bases). The sample consisted of PBMCs or a T cell subset sorted from them (not recorded which). This TCR was recovered from an adult woman who had mild COVID-19 (a few samples of this study predate the infection). Cell type and time point are not known. CDR3 in amino acids: CSVEGGTEAFF. The CDR3 DNA sequence: TGCAGCGTTGAGGGGGGCACTGAAGCTTTCTTT.